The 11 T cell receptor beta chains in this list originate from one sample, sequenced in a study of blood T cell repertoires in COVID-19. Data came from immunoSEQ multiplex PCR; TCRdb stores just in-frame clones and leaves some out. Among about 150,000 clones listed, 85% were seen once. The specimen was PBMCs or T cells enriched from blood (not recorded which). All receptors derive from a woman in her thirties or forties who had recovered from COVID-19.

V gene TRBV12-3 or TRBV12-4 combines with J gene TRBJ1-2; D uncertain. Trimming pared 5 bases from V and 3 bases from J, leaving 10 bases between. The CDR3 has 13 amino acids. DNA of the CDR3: TGTGCCAGCAGTCGCTACAGCTACTATGGCTACACCTTC. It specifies CASSRYSYYGYTF.

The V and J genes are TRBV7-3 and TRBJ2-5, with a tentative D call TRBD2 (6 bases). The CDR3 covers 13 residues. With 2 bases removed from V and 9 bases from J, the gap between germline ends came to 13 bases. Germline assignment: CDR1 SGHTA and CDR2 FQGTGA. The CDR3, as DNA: TGTGCCAGCAGCTTAGGACGAAGGGAGGCCCAGTACTTC. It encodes CASSLGRREAQYF.

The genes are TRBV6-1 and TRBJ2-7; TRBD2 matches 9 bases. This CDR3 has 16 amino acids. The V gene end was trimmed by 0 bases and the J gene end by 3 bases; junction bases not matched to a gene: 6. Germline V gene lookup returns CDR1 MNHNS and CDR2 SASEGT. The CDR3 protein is CASSEAGQRGVYEQYF. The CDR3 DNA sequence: TGTGCCAGCAGTGAAGCCGGCCAGCGGGGGGTCTACGAGCAGTACTTC.

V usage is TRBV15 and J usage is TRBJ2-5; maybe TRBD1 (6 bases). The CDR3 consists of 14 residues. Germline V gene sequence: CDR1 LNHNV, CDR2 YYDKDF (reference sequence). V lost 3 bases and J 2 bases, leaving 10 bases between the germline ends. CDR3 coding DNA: TGTGCCACCAGCAGGGACAGCCAACAAGAGACCCAGTACTTC. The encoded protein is CATSRDSQQETQYF.

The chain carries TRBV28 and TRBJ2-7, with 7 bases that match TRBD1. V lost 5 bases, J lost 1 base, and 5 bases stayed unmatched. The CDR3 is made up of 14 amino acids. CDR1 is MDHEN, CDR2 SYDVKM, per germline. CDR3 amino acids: CASSQQGPSYEQYF. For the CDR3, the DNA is TGTGCCAGCAGTCAACAGGGGCCGTCCTACGAGCAGTACTTC.

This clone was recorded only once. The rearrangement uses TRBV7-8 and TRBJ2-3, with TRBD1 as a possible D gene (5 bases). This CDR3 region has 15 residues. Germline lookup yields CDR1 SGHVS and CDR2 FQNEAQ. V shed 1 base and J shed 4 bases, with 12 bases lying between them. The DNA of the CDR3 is TGTGCCAGCAGCTTAGTTATAGGGGCCCCAGATACGCAGTATTTT. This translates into CASSLVIGAPDTQYF. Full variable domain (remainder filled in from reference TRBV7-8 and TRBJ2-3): GAGVSQSPRYKVAKRGQDVALRCDPISGHVSLFWYQQALGQGPEFLTYFQNEAQLDKSGLPSDRFFAERPEGSVSTLKIQRTQQEDSAVYLCASSLVIGAPDTQYFGPGTRLTVL.

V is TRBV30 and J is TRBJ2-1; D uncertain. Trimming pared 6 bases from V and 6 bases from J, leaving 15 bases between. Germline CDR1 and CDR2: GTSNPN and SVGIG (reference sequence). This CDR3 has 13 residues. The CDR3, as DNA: TGTGCCTGCCCCTTCGGGTCTTTCAATGAGCAGTTCTTC. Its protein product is CACPFGSFNEQFF.

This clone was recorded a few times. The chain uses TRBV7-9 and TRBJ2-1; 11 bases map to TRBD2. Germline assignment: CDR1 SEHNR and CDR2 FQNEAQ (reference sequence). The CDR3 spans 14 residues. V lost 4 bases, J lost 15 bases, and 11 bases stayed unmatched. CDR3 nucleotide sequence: TGTGCCAGCAGCTCGACTAGCGGGGAGCGGATCGGGTTCTTC. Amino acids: CASSSTSGERIGFF. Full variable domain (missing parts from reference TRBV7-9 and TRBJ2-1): DTGVSQNPRHKITKRGQNVTFRCDPISEHNRLYWYRQTLGQGPEFLTYFQNEAQLEKSRLLSDRFSAERPKGSFSTLEIQRTEQGDSAMYLCASSSTSGERIGFFGPGTRLTVL.

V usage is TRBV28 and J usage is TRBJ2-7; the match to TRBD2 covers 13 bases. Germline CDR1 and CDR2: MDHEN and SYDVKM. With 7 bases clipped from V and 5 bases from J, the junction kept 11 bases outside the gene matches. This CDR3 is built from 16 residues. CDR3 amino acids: CASKLAGGLDLHEQYF. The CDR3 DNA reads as TGTGCCAGCAAACTAGCGGGGGGGCTTGATCTCCACGAGCAGTACTTC.

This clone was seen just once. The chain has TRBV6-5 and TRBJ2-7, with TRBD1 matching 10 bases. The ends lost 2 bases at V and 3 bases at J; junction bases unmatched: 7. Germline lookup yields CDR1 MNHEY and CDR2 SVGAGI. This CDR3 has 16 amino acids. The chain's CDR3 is CASSYQKGQGGYEQYF. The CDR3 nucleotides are TGTGCCAGCAGTTACCAAAAAGGACAGGGGGGCTACGAGCAGTACTTC.

As DNA, the CDR3 is TGTGCCTGGGGGTGGGACAGCGCTTCCACAGATACGCAGTATTTT. This encodes CAWGWDSASTDTQYF. The V and J genes are TRBV30 and TRBJ2-3; 7 bases are shared with TRBD1. The J segment lost 2 bases and the V segment lost 5 bases, leaving 10 bases of the junction unmatched. This CDR3 contains 15 residues. The germline V gene encodes CDR1 GTSNPN and CDR2 SVGIG (reference sequence).